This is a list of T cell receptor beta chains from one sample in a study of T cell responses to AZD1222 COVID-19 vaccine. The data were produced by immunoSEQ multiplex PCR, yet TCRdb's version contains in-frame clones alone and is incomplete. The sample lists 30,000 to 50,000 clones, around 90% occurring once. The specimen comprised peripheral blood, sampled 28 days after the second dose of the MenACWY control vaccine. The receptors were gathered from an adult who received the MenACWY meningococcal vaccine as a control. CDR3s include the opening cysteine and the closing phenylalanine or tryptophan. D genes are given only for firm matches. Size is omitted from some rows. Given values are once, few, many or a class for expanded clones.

CDR3aa: CASTQEVHGPSYEQYF; CDR3nt: TGCGCCAGCACCCAAGAAGTTCACGGACCCTCCTACGAGCAGTACTTC; v_gene: TRBV5-1; d_gene: .; j_gene: TRBJ2-7; abundance: .
CDR3aa: CASSVRRGNEQFF; CDR3nt: TGTGCCAGCAGTGTAAGACGCGGGAATGAGCAGTTCTTC; v_gene: TRBV25-1; d_gene: .; j_gene: TRBJ2-1; abundance: .
CDR3aa: CASSLTGRSYEQYF; CDR3nt: TGTGCCAGCAGCTTGACAGGGCGCTCCTACGAGCAGTACTTC; v_gene: TRBV5-6; d_gene: .; j_gene: TRBJ2-7; abundance: .
CDR3aa: CASNWAGRTYEQYF; CDR3nt: TGCGCCAGCAATTGGGCAGGCCGAACCTACGAGCAGTACTTC; v_gene: TRBV10-2; d_gene: .; j_gene: TRBJ2-7; abundance: .
CDR3aa: CASTEQGIIGQPQHF; CDR3nt: TGTGCCAGCACCGAACAGGGGATAATCGGTCAGCCCCAGCATTTT; v_gene: TRBV6-5; d_gene: TRBD1; j_gene: TRBJ1-5; abundance: .
CDR3aa: CASSYRGQGYQPQHF; CDR3nt: TGTGCCAGCAGTTACCGTGGACAGGGGTATCAGCCCCAGCATTTT; v_gene: TRBV6-5; d_gene: TRBD1; j_gene: TRBJ1-5; abundance: once
CDR3aa: CASSLFITRTNTEAFF; CDR3nt: TGTGCCAGCAGCTTATTTATTACCCGGACGAACACTGAAGCTTTCTTT; v_gene: TRBV7-2; d_gene: .; j_gene: TRBJ1-1; abundance: once
CDR3aa: CASSSLMGNLEKLFF; CDR3nt: TGTGCCAGCAGCTCCCTTATGGGTAACCTTGAAAAACTGTTTTTT; v_gene: TRBV7-9; d_gene: .; j_gene: TRBJ1-4; abundance: .
CDR3aa: CASSVGQGEVGELFF; CDR3nt: TGTGCCAGCAGCGTGGGACAGGGGGAGGTCGGGGAGCTGTTTTTT; v_gene: TRBV9; d_gene: TRBD1; j_gene: TRBJ2-2; abundance: .
CDR3aa: CASSRLLVTQYF; CDR3nt: TGTGCCAGCAGTCGACTATTGGTTACGCAGTATTTT; v_gene: TRBV28; d_gene: .; j_gene: TRBJ2-3; abundance: .
CDR3aa: CASSHRGWGPAETSYGYTF; CDR3nt: TGTGCCAGCAGTCACCGGGGGTGGGGTCCCGCCGAAACCTCCTATGGCTACACCTTC; v_gene: TRBV28; d_gene: .; j_gene: TRBJ1-2; abundance: .
CDR3aa: CASSLGASGESGELFF; CDR3nt: TGCGCCAGCAGCTTGGGCGCTAGCGGGGAAAGCGGGGAGCTGTTTTTT; v_gene: TRBV5-1; d_gene: TRBD2; j_gene: TRBJ2-2; abundance: .
CDR3aa: CASSSQVPLNTEAFF; CDR3nt: TGTGCCAGCAGTTCCCAGGTTCCTTTGAACACTGAAGCTTTCTTT; v_gene: TRBV28; d_gene: .; j_gene: TRBJ1-1; abundance: .
CDR3aa: CASSLDGGFTSGNGYTF; CDR3nt: TGCGCCAGCAGCTTGGATGGAGGGTTTACCTCCGGGAATGGCTACACCTTC; v_gene: TRBV5-1; d_gene: .; j_gene: TRBJ1-2; abundance: once
CDR3aa: CSVERRQGGEKLFF; CDR3nt: TGCAGCGTTGAGAGGCGGCAGGGGGGGGAAAAACTGTTTTTT; v_gene: TRBV29-1; d_gene: TRBD1; j_gene: TRBJ1-4; abundance: few
CDR3aa: CASTLQGGGTGELFF; CDR3nt: TGTGCCAGCACCTTACAGGGGGGAGGCACCGGGGAGCTGTTTTTT; v_gene: TRBV25-1; d_gene: TRBD1; j_gene: TRBJ2-2; abundance: once
CDR3aa: CASRGGPTSRGYTF; CDR3nt: TGTGCCAGCAGAGGGGGGCCTACTTCTCGCGGCTACACCTTC; v_gene: TRBV19; d_gene: .; j_gene: TRBJ1-2; abundance: .
CDR3aa: CASSLVRLAGGTPYEQYF; CDR3nt: TGTGCCAGCAGCTTGGTCCGACTAGCGGGAGGGACTCCCTACGAGCAGTACTTC; v_gene: TRBV5-5; d_gene: TRBD2; j_gene: TRBJ2-7; abundance: once
CDR3aa: CATRDWGEKLFF; CDR3nt: TGTGCCACCCGCGATTGGGGTGAAAAACTGTTTTTT; v_gene: TRBV15; d_gene: .; j_gene: TRBJ1-4; abundance: once
CDR3aa: CASSPGDRANYGYTF; CDR3nt: TGTGCCAGCAGCCCCGGGGACCGAGCTAACTATGGCTACACCTTC; v_gene: TRBV6-5; d_gene: .; j_gene: TRBJ1-2; abundance: .
CDR3aa: CASSYSGPWNEQFF; CDR3nt: TGTGCCAGCAGTTACTCGGGACCGTGGAATGAGCAGTTCTTC; v_gene: TRBV6-5; d_gene: .; j_gene: TRBJ2-1; abundance: .
CDR3aa: CASSRSIAAGELFF; CDR3nt: TGTGCCAGCAGCCGCTCTATAGCCGCCGGGGAGCTGTTTTTT; v_gene: TRBV11-3; d_gene: .; j_gene: TRBJ2-2; abundance: .
CDR3aa: CASSQGLAGGYEQYF; CDR3nt: TGCGCCAGCAGCCAAGGCCTAGCGGGAGGTTACGAGCAGTACTTC; v_gene: TRBV4-1; d_gene: TRBD2; j_gene: TRBJ2-7; abundance: .
CDR3aa: CASSAVAPYEQYF; CDR3nt: TGTGCCAGCAGTGCCGTGGCTCCCTACGAGCAGTACTTC; v_gene: TRBV6-2/TRBV6-3; d_gene: .; j_gene: TRBJ2-7; abundance: .
CDR3aa: CASSPSPRATNEKLFF; CDR3nt: TGTGCCAGTAGTCCCAGTCCCAGAGCAACTAATGAAAAACTGTTTTTT; v_gene: TRBV19; d_gene: .; j_gene: TRBJ1-4; abundance: once
CDR3aa: CASSFDGDRLRELFF; CDR3nt: TGCGCCAGCAGCTTTGACGGGGACCGACTGCGGGAGCTGTTTTTT; v_gene: TRBV5-1; d_gene: .; j_gene: TRBJ2-2; abundance: .
CDR3aa: CASSPDSVVRPDTQYF; CDR3nt: TGTGCCAGCAGCCCCGACTCGGTGGTCCGACCCGATACGCAGTATTTT; v_gene: TRBV7-9; d_gene: .; j_gene: TRBJ2-3; abundance: .
CDR3aa: CASSLFPGTNEQYF; CDR3nt: TGTGCCAGCAGCTTGTTCCCAGGGACCAACGAGCAGTACTTC; v_gene: TRBV5-5; d_gene: .; j_gene: TRBJ2-7; abundance: .
CDR3aa: CASSVAARDLTGELFF; CDR3nt: TGTGCCAGCAGCGTAGCAGCCCGGGACCTCACCGGGGAGCTGTTTTTT; v_gene: TRBV9; d_gene: .; j_gene: TRBJ2-2; abundance: .
CDR3aa: CASSQGRYGYTF; CDR3nt: TGCGCCAGCAGCCAAGGACGATATGGCTACACCTTC; v_gene: TRBV5-1; d_gene: .; j_gene: TRBJ1-2; abundance: once
CDR3aa: CASSLSGSSYNSPLHF; CDR3nt: TGCGCCAGCAGCTTGTCGGGGAGCTCCTATAATTCACCCCTCCACTTT; v_gene: TRBV5-1; d_gene: .; j_gene: TRBJ1-6; abundance: .
CDR3aa: CASSTGQSSYNSPLHF; CDR3nt: TGTGCCAGCAGCACCGGACAGAGCTCCTATAATTCACCCCTCCACTTT; v_gene: TRBV7-2; d_gene: .; j_gene: TRBJ1-6; abundance: once
CDR3aa: CAIGTLPGGKKYNGYTF; CDR3nt: TGTGCCATCGGAACCCTTCCGGGAGGGAAAAAATATAATGGCTACACCTTC; v_gene: TRBV10-3; d_gene: .; j_gene: TRBJ1-2; abundance: few
CDR3aa: CASSVEQSSYEQYF; CDR3nt: TGTGCCAGCAGTGTGGAACAGTCCTCCTACGAGCAGTACTTC; v_gene: TRBV2; d_gene: .; j_gene: TRBJ2-7; abundance: .
CDR3aa: CASSETGYEQFF; CDR3nt: TGTGCCAGCAGCGAGACTGGCTATGAGCAGTTCTTC; v_gene: TRBV7-3; d_gene: .; j_gene: TRBJ2-1; abundance: .
CDR3aa: CASEAGRNTEAFF; CDR3nt: TGTGCCAGCGAAGCAGGTCGTAACACTGAAGCTTTCTTT; v_gene: TRBV2; d_gene: .; j_gene: TRBJ1-1; abundance: .
CDR3aa: CASSPEDSPLHF; CDR3nt: TGCGCCAGCAGCCCCGAGGATTCACCCCTCCACTTT; v_gene: TRBV4-1; d_gene: .; j_gene: TRBJ1-6; abundance: .
CDR3aa: CASSLVGRTDYEQYF; CDR3nt: TGTGCCAGCAGCTTAGTCGGCCGGACGGATTACGAGCAGTACTTC; v_gene: TRBV7-9; d_gene: .; j_gene: TRBJ2-7; abundance: .